This T cell receptor beta chain was identified during a study of graft-versus-host responses after intestinal transplantation. On the study more broadly: Every one of the recipients received anti-thymocyte globulin induction and afterwards took tacrolimus and steroids for 3 to 4 years.

Per germline, CDR1 SEHNR and CDR2 FQNEAQ (reference sequence). This CDR3 has 14 residues. The V end lost 6 bases, the J end lost 7 bases, and 18 bases lay between the germline ends. Study findings and constraints: Detection of GvH clones occurred in recipient marrow, and some had their first appearance in ileum or blood.

A remark on this clone: Its specificity is not known.

Intraepithelial and lamina propria lymphocytes were released after the graft tissue was processed. Libraries were prepared by immunoSEQ multiplex PCR; TCRdb keeps only in-frame clonotypes and omits some of them. The sample has 22,000 or so clones, around 78% seen once. This sequence was found in a human patient who received an intestinal transplant, so some T cells may come from the graft donor. The chain combines TRBV7-9 with TRBJ2-5, with D perhaps TRBD2 (6 bases). The starting material was ileum tissue, obtained 12 days after intestinal transplant. The CDR3 sequence is CASSTPGDRVTQYF. CDR3 bases: TGTGCCAGCAGTACCCCGGGGGATCGGGTGACCCAGTACTTC.